This T cell receptor (beta chain) was identified in a study of cytomegalovirus exposure and HLA in healthy donors. Overall study: Per a later analysis, the approximately 690 first-cohort and some 130 validation repertoires shared one platform.

Profiling relied on immunoSEQ multiplex PCR, and the TCRdb table lists in-frame clones only, not all of them. The sample records 120,000 to 150,000 clones, 85% to 90% being singletons. The germline gives CDR1 SNHLY, CDR2 FYNNEI. The length of the CDR3 is 15 residues. The V gene end was trimmed by 5 bases and the J gene end by 1 base; junction bases not matched to a gene: 5. The source material was PBMCs. This chain connects TRBV2 to TRBJ2-1; 7 bases map to TRBD1. The clonotype comes from a woman aged 18-30 years in good health and CMV-seropositive. The CDR3 nucleotides are TGTGCCAGCAGTCAGACAGGGCCATCCTACAATGAGCAGTTCTTC. It encodes CASSQTGPSYNEQFF. The complete variable domain, with remaining parts taken from reference TRBV2 and TRBJ2-1, reads EPEVTQTPSHQVTQMGQEVILRCVPISNHLYFYWYRQILGQKVEFLVSFYNNEISEKSEIFDDQFSVERPDGSNFTLKIRSTKLEDSAMYFCASSQTGPSYNEQFFGPGTRLTVL.